Listed below are T cell receptor beta chains from one sample, sequenced in a study of cytomegalovirus exposure and HLA in healthy donors. Libraries were prepared by immunoSEQ multiplex PCR; TCRdb keeps only in-frame clonotypes and omits some of them. The sample includes around 150,000 clones, approximately 80% of them seen just once. Sequenced input: PBMCs. All receptors come from a man aged 30-40 years in good health and CMV-seronegative. Both conserved end residues are part of each CDR3. A D gene is named only where the DNA matches it firmly. Not all rows give a size; the values are once, few, many and, for expanded clones, a class.

D	size	J	V	CDR3	DNA
TRBD1	NA	TRBJ2-7	TRBV7-9	CASSDGQGARPEQYF	TGTGCCAGCAGTGACGGACAGGGGGCCCGTCCCGAGCAGTACTTC
NA	NA	TRBJ2-7	TRBV20-1	CSASGGYEQYF	TGCAGTGCTAGCGGCGGCTACGAGCAGTACTTC
NA	NA	TRBJ2-7	TRBV5-4	CAIDKGEQWVF	TGTGCCATCGACAAGGGGGAACAGTGGGTCTTC
TRBD1	NA	TRBJ2-2	TRBV5-4	CASSWRDRGNTGELFF	TGTGCCAGCAGCTGGCGGGACAGGGGGAACACCGGGGAGCTGTTTTTT
TRBD1	NA	TRBJ1-5	TRBV5-8	CASNHRGRGNQPQHF	TGTGCCAGCAACCACAGGGGGCGAGGCAATCAGCCCCAGCATTTT
TRBD1	NA	TRBJ2-7	TRBV7-2	CASSRLQGVDEQYF	TGTGCCAGCAGCCGATTACAGGGGGTCGACGAGCAGTACTTC
NA	NA	TRBJ2-7	TRBV6-5	CASTFGGEQYF	TGTGCCAGCACTTTCGGGGGCGAGCAGTACTTC
NA	NA	TRBJ2-1	TRBV6-1	CASSEWGAYNEQFF	TGTGCCAGCAGTGAATGGGGCGCTTACAATGAGCAGTTCTTC
NA	NA	TRBJ1-1	TRBV6-5	CASSPPTSLNTEAFF	TGTGCCAGCAGCCCCCCGACATCCCTGAACACTGAAGCTTTCTTT
NA	few	TRBJ1-5	TRBV6-5	CASSYSAGYNQPQHF	TGTGCCAGCAGTTACTCGGCGGGTTACAATCAGCCCCAGCATTTT
TRBD2	NA	TRBJ2-6	TRBV4-3	CASSLSGRPLSGANVLTF	TGCGCCAGCAGCCTTAGCGGGAGACCCCTCTCTGGGGCCAACGTCCTGACTTTC
NA	NA	TRBJ1-4	TRBV15	CATRPDTNEKLFF	TGTGCCACCAGACCGGACACAAATGAAAAACTGTTTTTT
TRBD2	NA	TRBJ2-4	TRBV30	CAWSVVGGRIQYF	TGTGCCTGGAGTGTTGTGGGAGGGCGCATTCAGTACTTC
TRBD1	NA	TRBJ2-7	TRBV12-5	CASGRDRHYEQYF	TGTGCTAGTGGCCGGGACAGGCACTACGAGCAGTACTTC
NA	NA	TRBJ2-4	TRBV6-5	CASSYRPGIAKNIQYF	TGTGCCAGCAGTTACAGGCCAGGCATAGCCAAAAACATTCAGTACTTC
TRBD2	NA	TRBJ2-1	TRBV15	CVLPGGRAVAEQFF	TGTGTCCTCCCCGGCGGGAGGGCCGTGGCTGAGCAGTTCTTC
NA	few	TRBJ1-3	TRBV10-3	CAISELRQTSGNTIYF	TGTGCCATCAGTGAGTTGAGACAGACCTCTGGAAACACCATATATTTT
TRBD2	NA	TRBJ2-7	TRBV11-3	CASSLTYTEREAEEQYF	TGTGCCAGCAGCTTGACCTATACTGAGCGGGAGGCGGAAGAGCAGTACTTC
NA	NA	TRBJ2-1	TRBV9	CASSASGSYNEQFF	TGTGCCAGCAGCGCCTCAGGGTCCTACAATGAGCAGTTCTTC
NA	NA	TRBJ1-2	TRBV7-9	CASSLRGGQKYTF	TGTGCCAGCAGCTTGAGGGGGGGGCAGAAATACACCTTC
NA	NA	TRBJ1-2	TRBV27	CASSLSRQPLYGYTF	TGTGCCAGCAGTTTATCTAGACAGCCCCTCTATGGCTACACCTTC
NA	NA	TRBJ2-2	TRBV11-1	CASSIQGDTGELFF	TGTGCCAGCAGCATCCAGGGTGACACCGGGGAGCTGTTTTTT
NA	NA	TRBJ1-1	TRBV15	CATSYALNTEAFF	TGTGCCACCAGCTATGCACTTAACACTGAAGCTTTCTTT
NA	NA	TRBJ1-1	TRBV27	CASSLAGQAGTEAFF	TGTGCCAGCAGTTTAGCAGGGCAGGCGGGGACTGAAGCTTTCTTT
TRBD2	NA	TRBJ2-7	TRBV6-1	CASTLPGGPYEQYF	TGTGCCAGCACCCTACCGGGAGGGCCCTACGAGCAGTACTTC
NA	NA	TRBJ2-2	TRBV10-3	CAITQGVTGELFF	TGTGCCATCACACAGGGAGTCACCGGGGAGCTGTTTTTT
NA	NA	TRBJ2-1	TRBV10-3	CAVTEPNNEQFF	TGTGCCGTGACAGAACCTAACAATGAGCAGTTCTTC
NA	NA	TRBJ1-3	TRBV28	CASATTSGNTIYF	TGTGCCAGCGCGACAACCTCTGGAAACACCATATATTTT
NA	NA	TRBJ1-5	TRBV5-7	CASPGGASDNQPQHF	TGTGCCAGCCCCGGAGGGGCAAGCGACAATCAGCCCCAGCATTTT
NA	NA	TRBJ2-5	TRBV10-3	CAISVEERETQYF	TGTGCCATCAGTGTTGAAGAGAGGGAGACCCAGTACTTC
TRBD2	NA	TRBJ2-3	TRBV15	CATSRAQLAGVRDTQYF	TGTGCCACCAGCAGAGCTCAATTAGCGGGAGTTCGAGATACGCAGTATTTT
NA	NA	TRBJ1-1	TRBV6-6	CASSLTGPTEAFF	TGTGCCAGCAGTCTTACAGGGCCCACTGAAGCTTTCTTT
TRBD1	few	TRBJ1-1	TRBV10-3	CAIKGTVNTEAFF	TGTGCCATCAAAGGGACAGTGAACACTGAAGCTTTCTTT
NA	few	TRBJ1-1	TRBV6-5	CASSYGRGGLNTEAFF	TGTGCCAGCAGTTACGGGAGGGGGGGTCTGAACACTGAAGCTTTCTTT
TRBD2	NA	TRBJ2-3	TRBV9	CASSLSGRAPDTQYF	TGTGCCAGCAGCCTAAGCGGGAGGGCCCCAGATACGCAGTATTTT
NA	NA	TRBJ1-1	TRBV6-5	CASSYSGGGYTEAFF	TGTGCCAGCAGTTACTCGGGTGGGGGGTACACTGAAGCTTTCTTT
TRBD2	NA	TRBJ2-3	TRBV27	CASSLSSGRAKDTQYF	TGTGCCAGCAGTTTATCGTCCGGGAGGGCCAAAGATACGCAGTATTTT
NA	NA	TRBJ1-5	TRBV27	CASSLRQGNFPQHF	TGTGCCAGCAGTTTAAGGCAGGGGAATTTCCCCCAGCATTTT
NA	NA	TRBJ1-3	TRBV7-2	CASSKDRPSGNTIYF	TGTGCCAGCAGCAAAGACAGACCTTCTGGAAACACCATATATTTT
TRBD1	NA	TRBJ1-1	TRBV7-9	CASSLGQIIGGVGF	TGTGCCAGCAGCTTGGGACAGATTATCGGTGGAGTAGGCTTT
TRBD1	few	TRBJ2-5	TRBV5-6	CASSLWGTEETQYF	TGTGCCAGCAGCTTGTGGGGGACAGAAGAGACCCAGTACTTC
NA	few	TRBJ1-1	TRBV7-9	CASSDPARRAREAFF	TGTGCCAGCAGTGATCCCGCCCGGCGGGCCCGCGAAGCTTTCTTT
TRBD2	few	TRBJ2-7	TRBV6-5	CASSLGLEFHEQYF	TGTGCCAGCAGTTTGGGACTAGAATTCCACGAGCAGTACTTC
NA	NA	TRBJ2-7	TRBV9	CASSATGLMTGEQYF	TGTGCCAGCAGCGCGACAGGCCTTATGACGGGGGAGCAGTACTTC